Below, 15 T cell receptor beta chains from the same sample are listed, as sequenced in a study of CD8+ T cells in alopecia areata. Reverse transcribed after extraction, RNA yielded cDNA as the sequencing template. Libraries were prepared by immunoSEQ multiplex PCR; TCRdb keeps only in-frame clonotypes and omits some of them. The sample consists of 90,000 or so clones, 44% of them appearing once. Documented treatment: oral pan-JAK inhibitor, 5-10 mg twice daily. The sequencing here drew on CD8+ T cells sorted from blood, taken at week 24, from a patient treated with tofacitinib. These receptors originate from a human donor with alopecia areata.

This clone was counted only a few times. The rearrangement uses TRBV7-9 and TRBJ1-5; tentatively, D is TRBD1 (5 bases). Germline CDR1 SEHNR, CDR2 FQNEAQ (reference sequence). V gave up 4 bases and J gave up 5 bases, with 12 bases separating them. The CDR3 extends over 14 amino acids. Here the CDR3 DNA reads TGTGCCAGCAGCTCTACAGGTTCGGATCAGCCCCAGCATTTT. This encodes CASSSTGSDQPQHF.

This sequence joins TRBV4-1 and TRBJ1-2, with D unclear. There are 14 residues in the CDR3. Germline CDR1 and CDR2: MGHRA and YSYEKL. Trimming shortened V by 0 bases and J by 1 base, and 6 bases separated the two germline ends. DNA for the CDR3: TGCGCCAGCAGCCAAGATGGTTTTAACTATGGCTACACCTTC. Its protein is CASSQDGFNYGYTF.

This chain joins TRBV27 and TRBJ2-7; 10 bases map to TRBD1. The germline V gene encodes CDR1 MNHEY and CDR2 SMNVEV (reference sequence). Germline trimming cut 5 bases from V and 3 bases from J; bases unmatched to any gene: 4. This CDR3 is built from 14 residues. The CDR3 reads CASSVWTGGYEQYF. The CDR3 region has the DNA TGTGCCAGCAGTGTATGGACAGGGGGCTACGAGCAGTACTTC.

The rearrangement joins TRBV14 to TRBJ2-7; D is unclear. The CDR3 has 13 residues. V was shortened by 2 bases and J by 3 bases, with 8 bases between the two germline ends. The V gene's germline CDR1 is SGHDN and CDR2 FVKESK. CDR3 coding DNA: TGTGCCAGCAGCCAAAGCCATAGCTACGAGCAGTACTTC. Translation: CASSQSHSYEQYF. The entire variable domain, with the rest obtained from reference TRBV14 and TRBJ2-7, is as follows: EAGVTQFPSHSVIEKGQTVTLRCDPISGHDNLYWYRRVMGKEIKFLLHFVKESKQDESGMPNNRFLAERTGGTYSTLKVQPAELEDSGVYFCASSQSHSYEQYFGPGTRLTVT.

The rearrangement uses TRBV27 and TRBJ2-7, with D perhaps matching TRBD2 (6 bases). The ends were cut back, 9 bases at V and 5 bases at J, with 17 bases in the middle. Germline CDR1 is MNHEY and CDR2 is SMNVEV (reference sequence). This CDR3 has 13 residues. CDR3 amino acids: CASSRLGGNEQYF. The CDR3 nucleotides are TGTGCCAGTTCCCGGCTTGGGGGGAACGAGCAGTACTTC.

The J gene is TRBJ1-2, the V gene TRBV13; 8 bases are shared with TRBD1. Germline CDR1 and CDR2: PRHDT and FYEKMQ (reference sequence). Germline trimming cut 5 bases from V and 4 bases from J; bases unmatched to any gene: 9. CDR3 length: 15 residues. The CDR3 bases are TGTGCCAGCAGCATAGACAGGGGCGGCACCTATGGCTACACCTTC. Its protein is CASSIDRGGTYGYTF.

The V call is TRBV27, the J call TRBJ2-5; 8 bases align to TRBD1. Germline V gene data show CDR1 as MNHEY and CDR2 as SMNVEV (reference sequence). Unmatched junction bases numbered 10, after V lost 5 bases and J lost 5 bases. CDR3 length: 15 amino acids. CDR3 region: CASSPWTGLLETQYF. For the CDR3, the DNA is TGTGCCAGCAGTCCCTGGACAGGGCTCCTCGAGACCCAGTACTTC.

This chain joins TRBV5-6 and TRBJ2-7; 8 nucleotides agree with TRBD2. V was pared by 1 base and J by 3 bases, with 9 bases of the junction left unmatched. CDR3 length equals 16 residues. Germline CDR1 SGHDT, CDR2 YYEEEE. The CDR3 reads CASSLSPRLANYEQYF. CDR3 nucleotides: TGTGCCAGCAGCTTGTCTCCCCGACTAGCGAACTACGAGCAGTACTTC. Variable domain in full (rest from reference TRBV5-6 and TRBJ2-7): DAGVTQSPTHLIKTRGQQVTLRCSPKSGHDTVSWYQQALGQGPQFIFQYYEEEERQRGNFPDRFSGHQFPNYSSELNVNALLLGDSALYLCASSLSPRLANYEQYFGPGTRLTVT.

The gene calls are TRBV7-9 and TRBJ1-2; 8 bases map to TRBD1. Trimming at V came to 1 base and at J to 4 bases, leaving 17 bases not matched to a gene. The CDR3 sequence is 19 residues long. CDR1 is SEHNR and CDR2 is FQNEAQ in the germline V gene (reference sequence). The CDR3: CASSLVPGQGATPSYGYTF. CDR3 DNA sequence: TGTGCCAGCAGCTTAGTCCCGGGGCAGGGGGCAACCCCCTCCTATGGCTACACCTTC.

CDR3 sequence (DNA): TGCGCCAGCAGCCGCAAACTAGCGGGGGGCCCCCCCGCCGGGGAGCTGTTTTTT. Its protein is CASSRKLAGGPPAGELFF. The chain recombines TRBV4-3 with TRBJ2-2; TRBD2 matches 12 bases. Losses at the gene ends were 4 bases for V and 6 bases for J; bases not matched to a gene: 12. CDR3 length equals 18 residues. Germline V gene lookup returns CDR1 LGHNA and CDR2 YSLEER.

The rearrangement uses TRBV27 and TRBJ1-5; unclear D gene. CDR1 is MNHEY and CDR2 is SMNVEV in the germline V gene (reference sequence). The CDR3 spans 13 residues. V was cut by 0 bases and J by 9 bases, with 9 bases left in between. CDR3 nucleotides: TGTGCCAGCAGTTTATCGTACAGTGGGCCCCAGCATTTT. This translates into CASSLSYSGPQHF.

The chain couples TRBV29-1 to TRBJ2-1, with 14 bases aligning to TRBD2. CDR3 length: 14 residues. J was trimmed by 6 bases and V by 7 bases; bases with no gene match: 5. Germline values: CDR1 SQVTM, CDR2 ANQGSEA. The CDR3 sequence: CSGQGLAGVNEQFF. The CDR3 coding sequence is TGCAGCGGACAGGGACTAGCGGGAGTCAATGAGCAGTTCTTC.

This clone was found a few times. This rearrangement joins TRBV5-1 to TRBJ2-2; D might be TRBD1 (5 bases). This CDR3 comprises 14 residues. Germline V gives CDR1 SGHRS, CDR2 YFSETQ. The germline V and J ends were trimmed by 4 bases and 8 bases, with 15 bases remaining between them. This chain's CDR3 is CASSPGHTRGELFF. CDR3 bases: TGCGCCAGCAGCCCCGGACACACCAGGGGGGAGCTGTTTTTT.

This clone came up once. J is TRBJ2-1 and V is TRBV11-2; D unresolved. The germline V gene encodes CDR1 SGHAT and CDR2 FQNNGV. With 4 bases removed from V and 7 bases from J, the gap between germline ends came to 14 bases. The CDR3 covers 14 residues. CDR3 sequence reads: CASSSFLPDNEQFF. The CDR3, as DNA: TGTGCCAGCAGCTCCTTCCTCCCCGATAATGAGCAGTTCTTC.

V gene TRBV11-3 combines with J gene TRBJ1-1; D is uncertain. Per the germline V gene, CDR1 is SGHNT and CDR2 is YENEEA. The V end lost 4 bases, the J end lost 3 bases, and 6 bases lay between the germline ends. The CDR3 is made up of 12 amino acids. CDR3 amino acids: CASSSWDTEAFF. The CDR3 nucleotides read TGTGCCAGCAGCTCCTGGGACACTGAAGCTTTCTTT. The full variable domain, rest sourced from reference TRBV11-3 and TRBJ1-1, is EAGVVQSPRYKIIEKKQPVAFWCNPISGHNTLYWYLQNLGQGPELLIRYENEEAVDDSQLPKDRFSAERLKGVDSTLKIQPAELGDSAVYLCASSSWDTEAFFGQGTRLTVV.